Here is one T cell receptor beta chain with its context. The sample comes from a study of cytomegalovirus exposure and HLA in healthy donors. The assay was immunoSEQ multiplex PCR, and TCRdb's table has in-frame clones only and misses some. The data contain about 150,000 clones, 86% of them seen just once; the ten biggest clones take up approximately 20%. Germline CDR1 SNHLY, CDR2 FYNNEI. The CDR3 runs 15 residues. Germline trimming cut 8 bases from V and 0 bases from J; bases unmatched to any gene: 5. Sequences were obtained from PBMCs. The chain couples TRBV2 to TRBJ2-3, with 10 bases identical to TRBD2. The sequence was collected from a man aged 18 to 29 in good health and CMV-seropositive. The CDR3 DNA reads as TGTGCCAGCTCCCCTAGCGGGGGAAGCACAGATACGCAGTATTTT. Protein product: CASSPSGGSTDTQYF.